This paragraph reports one T cell receptor beta chain. What it recognizes is unknown. The V and J ends lost 5 bases and 3 bases respectively, with 17 bases between them. CDR1 is ENHRY and CDR2 is SYGVKD in the germline V gene. This CDR3 has 16 residues. The sample originates from a study of cytomegalovirus exposure and HLA in healthy donors. Overall study context: Most donors, about 77% of around 400 genotyped, fell in the Caucasian-associated ancestry cluster. Study outcomes and limitations: In an earlier analysis, productive rearrangement rates for most beta V segments clustered near 87% or 30%. CMV serostatus was the only recorded immune exposure for donors. The authors judged a highly shared variant cluster likely a sequencing artifact.

The PCR contained 60 Vbeta and 13 Jbeta primers. Assay: immunoSEQ multiplex PCR; the TCRdb copy retains only in-frame clones and omits some. This sample has under 200,000 clones, with approximately 78% found just once. The sample comprised PBMCs. The chain has TRBV10-3 and TRBJ2-1; D perhaps matches TRBD2 (6 bases). The sequence came from a girl aged 2 to 10 in good health and CMV-seropositive. The CDR3 DNA reads TGTGCCATCAGTACCGGGACTCTCGTAATCTACAATGAGCAGTTCTTC. Translation gives CAISTGTLVIYNEQFF.